The next 17 T cell receptor beta chains were all read from a single sample in a study of regulatory T cells in long-lasting Graves disease. Library construction for TCR beta used iRepertoire HTBI primers and Arm-PCR of CDR3 regions. A single record per CDR3 protein comes from TCRdb applying MiXCR to the multiplex PCR reads. This table holds 300,000 to 500,000 distinct CDR3 sequences, around 21% found once. The time point was: persistent/refractory GD, antithyroid drugs over 5 years with positive TRAb. RNA isolated from PBMCs was used to make the TCR library. Sequencing used peripheral blood mononuclear cells (PBMCs), obtained when the disease was refractory, from a patient treated with antithyroid drugs. Receptors were obtained from a female donor with Graves disease.

This clonotype has only a few counts. The chain links TRBV25-1 to TRBJ1-1; the D gene is possibly TRBD1 (5 bases). The CDR3 is 13 amino acids. V lost 5 bases, J lost 5 bases, and 12 bases lay in between. CDR1 MGHDK and CDR2 SYGVNS come from the germline V gene. In nucleotides, the CDR3 is TGTGCCAGCAGTCGCGCCAGGGATACTGAAGCTTTCTTT. Protein: CASSRARDTEAFF.

This clonotype was seen at least ten times. The chain employs TRBV7-2 and TRBJ1-2; D might be TRBD1 (5 bases). The V gene's germline CDR1 is SGHTA and CDR2 FQGNSA. The CDR3 contains 14 residues. The V end lost 2 bases, the J end lost 2 bases, and 9 bases lay between the germline ends. Here the CDR3 DNA reads TGTGCCAGCAGCTTAATACAGGCAAACTATGGCTACACCTTC. It is translated as CASSLIQANYGYTF.

This chain uses TRBV12-3 or TRBV12-4 with TRBJ2-1; maybe TRBD1 (5 bases). V was pared by 6 bases and J by 0 bases, with 12 bases between. CDR3 size: 15 residues. The CDR3 bases are TGTGCCAGCAGCCCAAGCGACAGCTCCTACAATGAGCAGTTCTTC. Translated: CASSPSDSSYNEQFF.

This clonotype appeared many times. The CDR3 bases are TGTGCCAGCAGCACAGGGTACCAAGAGACCCAGTACTTC. Encoded protein: CASSTGYQETQYF. This chain joins TRBV27 and TRBJ2-5, with D perhaps TRBD1 (6 bases). Trimming shortened V by 6 bases and J by 0 bases, and 8 bases separated the two germline ends. Per germline, CDR1 MNHEY and CDR2 SMNVEV (reference sequence). This CDR3 is 13 amino acids long.

V is TRBV27 and J is TRBJ1-5; D gene unclear. The germline CDR1 and CDR2 sequences are MNHEY and SMNVEV (reference sequence). The CDR3 is 18 amino acids. The V gene lost 3 bases and the J gene lost 7 bases, with 25 bases spanning the gap. CDR3 amino acids: CASSLTRPVGGLAQPQHF. In DNA form, the CDR3 reads TGTGCCAGCAGTTTGACCCGACCGGTAGGAGGGTTAGCCCAGCCCCAGCATTTT.

This clonotype was seen more than once but under ten times. V is TRBV27 and J is TRBJ2-1; 13 bases are a match to TRBD2. The germline V gene encodes CDR1 MNHEY and CDR2 SMNVEV (reference sequence). The CDR3 sequence is 16 residues long. Losses at the gene ends were 2 bases for V and 6 bases for J; bases not matched to a gene: 4. CDR3 region: CASSLLGTSGTNEQFF. DNA for the CDR3: TGTGCCAGCAGTTTACTCGGGACTAGCGGGACCAATGAGCAGTTCTTC.

The chain uses TRBV5-1 and TRBJ2-1; 7 nucleotides line up with TRBD1. Germline lookup yields CDR1 SGHRS and CDR2 YFSETQ. V gave up 2 bases and J gave up 0 bases; unmatched junction bases: 5. CDR3 length equals 16 residues. The CDR3 bases are TGCGCCAGCAGCTTAAGGACAGGACCCTCCTACAATGAGCAGTTCTTC. Amino acids: CASSLRTGPSYNEQFF.

This clonotype appeared many times. The chain combines TRBV29-1 with TRBJ1-2; 11 bases align to TRBD1. In germline, CDR1 is SQVTM, CDR2 ANQGSEA. After removal of 3 bases from V and 5 bases from J, the junction contained 8 bases not matched to a gene. The CDR3 loop spans 15 amino acids. The CDR3 DNA follows: TGCAGCGTTGACGGTAGAGGGACAGGGGGGTATGGCTACACCTTC. It codes for CSVDGRGTGGYGYTF.

This clonotype occurred many times. V gene TRBV7-2 combines with J gene TRBJ2-5; D remains ambiguous. CDR1 and CDR2 from the germline V gene are SGHTA and FQGNSA. V was cut by 2 bases and J by 0 bases, with 13 bases left in between. The CDR3 totals 16 residues. The CDR3 bases are TGTGCCAGCAGCTTACGGGCTGGAAGTTACCAAGAGACCCAGTACTTC. Translated: CASSLRAGSYQETQYF. The full variable domain, rest sourced from reference TRBV7-2 and TRBJ2-5, is GAGVSQSPSNKVTEKGKDVELRCDPISGHTALYWYRQSLGQGLEFLIYFQGNSAPDKSGLPSDRFSAERTGGSVSTLTIQRTQQEDSAVYLCASSLRAGSYQETQYFGPGTRLLVL.

This clonotype was detected only a few times. V is TRBV9 and J is TRBJ1-4; D remains unclear. This CDR3 has 16 residues. Germline V gene data show CDR1 as SGDLS and CDR2 as YYNGEE. Trimming took 4 bases from V and 2 from J, leaving 15 bases between them. The CDR3: CASSPGPGNTNEKLFF. DNA for the CDR3: TGTGCCAGCAGCCCTGGTCCCGGTAATACTAATGAAAAACTGTTTTTT.

This clonotype was counted between two and nine times. The J gene is TRBJ2-7, the V gene TRBV5-1; 9 bases are shared with TRBD1. V was clipped by 4 bases and J by 3 bases; unmatched bases: 11. The germline V gene encodes CDR1 SGHRS and CDR2 YFSETQ. This CDR3 is 16 amino acids long. The CDR3, as DNA: TGCGCCAGCAGCGATTTACCGGGACAGGGATTCTACGAGCAGTACTTC. It is translated as CASSDLPGQGFYEQYF.

In its sample, this clonotype was seen many times. The CDR3 DNA reads as TGTGCCAGCAGTTTAAAGTTGGGTAATTCACCCCTCCACTTT. Its protein is CASSLKLGNSPLHF. The rearrangement links TRBV28 to TRBJ1-6, with unresolved D. This CDR3 contains 14 residues. The ends were cut back, 2 bases at V and 6 bases at J, with 8 bases in the middle. The V gene's germline CDR1 is MDHEN and CDR2 SYDVKM.

In this sample, this clonotype turned up many times. This chain uses TRBV12-3 or TRBV12-4 with TRBJ2-5; no definite D call. This CDR3 region has 13 residues. V was cut by 5 bases and J by 4 bases, with 11 bases left in between. The CDR3 nucleotides read TGTGCCAGCAGTCTTTATAGAGGAGAGACCCAGTACTTC. Protein: CASSLYRGETQYF.

The V gene is TRBV29-1, the J gene TRBJ2-3; D assignment may be TRBD1 or TRBD2 (5 bases each). This CDR3 has 14 amino acids. V shed 3 bases and J shed 0 bases, with 10 bases lying between them. CDR1 is SQVTM, CDR2 ANQGSEA, per germline. The CDR3 sequence is CSVERQRSTDTQYF. DNA of the CDR3: TGCAGCGTTGAGAGACAGCGGAGCACAGATACGCAGTATTTT.

The V call is TRBV5-1, the J call TRBJ1-2; no reliable D call. Germline CDR1 reads SGHRS; CDR2 reads YFSETQ. The CDR3 runs to 14 residues. V gave up 0 bases and J gave up 4 bases, with 10 bases separating them. The CDR3 region has the DNA TGCGCCAGCAGCTTGGGGAATTCGATCTATGGCTACACCTTC. This codes for CASSLGNSIYGYTF.

The chain links TRBV12-3 or TRBV12-4 to TRBJ2-5; 12 bases align to TRBD2. This CDR3 is built from 20 residues. The ends lost 8 bases at V and 4 bases at J; junction bases unmatched: 23. CDR3 sequence: CASGTTGQTSGRGGRETQYF. For the CDR3, the DNA is TGTGCCAGCGGTACGACAGGACAGACTAGCGGGAGAGGGGGTCGAGAGACCCAGTACTTC.

This clonotype was counted between two and nine times. J is TRBJ1-4 and V is TRBV29-1; D might be TRBD1 (6 bases). V lost 6 bases and J 4 bases, leaving 15 bases between the germline ends. Germline assignment: CDR1 SQVTM and CDR2 ANQGSEA. The CDR3 is 14 residues long. The CDR3 reads CSVGGGPFNEKLFF. The DNA for the CDR3 is TGCAGCGTGGGGGGGGGCCCCTTTAATGAAAAACTGTTTTTT.